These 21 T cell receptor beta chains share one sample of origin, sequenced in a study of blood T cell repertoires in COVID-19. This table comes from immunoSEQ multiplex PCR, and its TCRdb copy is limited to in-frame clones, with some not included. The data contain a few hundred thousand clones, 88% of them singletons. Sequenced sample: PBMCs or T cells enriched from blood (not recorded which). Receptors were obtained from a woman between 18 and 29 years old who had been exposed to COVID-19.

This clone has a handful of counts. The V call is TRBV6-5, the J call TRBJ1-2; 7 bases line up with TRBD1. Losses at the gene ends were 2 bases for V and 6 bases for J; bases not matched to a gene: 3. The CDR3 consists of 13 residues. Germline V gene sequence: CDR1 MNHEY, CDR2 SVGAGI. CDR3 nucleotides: TGTGCCAGCAGTTACGACACAGGGGATGGCTACACCTTC. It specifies CASSYDTGDGYTF.

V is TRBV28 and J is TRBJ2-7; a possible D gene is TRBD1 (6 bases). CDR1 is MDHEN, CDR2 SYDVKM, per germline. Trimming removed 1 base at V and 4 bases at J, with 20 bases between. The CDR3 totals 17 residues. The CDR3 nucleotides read TGTGCCAGCAGTTTATTTAGGTGGGGCAGGGGTCCATACGAGCAGTACTTC. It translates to CASSLFRWGRGPYEQYF. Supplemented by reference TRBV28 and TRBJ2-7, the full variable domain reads DVKVTQSSRYLVKRTGEKVFLECVQDMDHENMFWYRQDPGLGLRLIYFSYDVKMKEKGDIPEGYSVSREKKERFSLILESASTNQTSMYLCASSLFRWGRGPYEQYFGPGTRLTVT.

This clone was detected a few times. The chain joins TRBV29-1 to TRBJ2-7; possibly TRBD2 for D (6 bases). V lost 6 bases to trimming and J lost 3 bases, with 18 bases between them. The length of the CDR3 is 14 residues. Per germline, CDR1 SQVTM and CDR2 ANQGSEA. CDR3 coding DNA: TGCAGCGTGCGAGGAGGGGAGACTAGCTACGAGCAGTACTTC. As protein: CSVRGGETSYEQYF.

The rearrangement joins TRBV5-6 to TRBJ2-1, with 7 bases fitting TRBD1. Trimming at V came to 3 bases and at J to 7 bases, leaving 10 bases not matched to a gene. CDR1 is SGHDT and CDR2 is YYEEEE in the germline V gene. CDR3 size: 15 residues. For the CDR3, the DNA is TGTGCCAGCAGCTCACAGGGGCGCCCTCGAAATGAGCAGTTCTTC. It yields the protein CASSSQGRPRNEQFF. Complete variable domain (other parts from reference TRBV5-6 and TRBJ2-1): DAGVTQSPTHLIKTRGQQVTLRCSPKSGHDTVSWYQQALGQGPQFIFQYYEEEERQRGNFPDRFSGHQFPNYSSELNVNALLLGDSALYLCASSSQGRPRNEQFFGPGTRLTVL.

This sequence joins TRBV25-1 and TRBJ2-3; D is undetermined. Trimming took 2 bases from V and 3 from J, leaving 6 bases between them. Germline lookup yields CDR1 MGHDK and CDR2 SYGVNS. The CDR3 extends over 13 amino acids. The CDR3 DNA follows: TGTGCCAGCAGTGAAATAGAGACAGATACGCAGTATTTT. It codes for CASSEIETDTQYF.

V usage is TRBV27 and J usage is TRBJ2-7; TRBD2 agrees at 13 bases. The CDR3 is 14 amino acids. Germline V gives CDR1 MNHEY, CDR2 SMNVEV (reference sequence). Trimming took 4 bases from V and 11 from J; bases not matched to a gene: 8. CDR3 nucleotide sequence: TGTGCCAGCAGTTACGGGGGACTAGCGGGGTTGGAGTACTTC. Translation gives CASSYGGLAGLEYF.

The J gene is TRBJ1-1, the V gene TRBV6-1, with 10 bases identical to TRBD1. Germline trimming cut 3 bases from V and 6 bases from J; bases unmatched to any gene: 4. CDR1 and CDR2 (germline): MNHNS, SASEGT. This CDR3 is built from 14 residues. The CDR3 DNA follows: TGTGCCAGCAGTGAGGGACAGGGGTTCTCTGAAGCTTTCTTT. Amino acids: CASSEGQGFSEAFF.

The DNA of the CDR3 is TGCGCCAGCAGTGAGCCACATCCGAGGAGCAATCAGCCCCAGCATTTT. Amino acids: CASSEPHPRSNQPQHF. The chain links TRBV10-1 to TRBJ1-5; no clear D gene. Germline-derived CDR1 and CDR2 are WNHNN and SYGVQD (reference sequence). The CDR3 is 16 amino acids. The V gene lost 2 bases and the J gene lost 1 base, with 12 bases spanning the gap.

CDR3 sequence: CASSVTGTGHNQPQHF. The CDR3 DNA reads TGTGCCAGCAGCGTAACCGGGACAGGGCACAATCAGCCCCAGCATTTT. This chain links TRBV7-2 with TRBJ1-5; 9 nucleotides agree with TRBD1. Losses at the gene ends were 5 bases for V and 3 bases for J; bases not matched to a gene: 8. CDR3 length equals 16 residues. From germline, CDR1 is SGHTA and CDR2 FQGNSA.

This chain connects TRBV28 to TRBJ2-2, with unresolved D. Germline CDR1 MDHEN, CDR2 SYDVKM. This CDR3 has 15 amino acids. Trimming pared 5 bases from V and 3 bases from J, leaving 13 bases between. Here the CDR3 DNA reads TGTGCCAGCAGTAACCTTCCCCGGGACACCGGGGAGCTGTTTTTT. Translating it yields CASSNLPRDTGELFF.

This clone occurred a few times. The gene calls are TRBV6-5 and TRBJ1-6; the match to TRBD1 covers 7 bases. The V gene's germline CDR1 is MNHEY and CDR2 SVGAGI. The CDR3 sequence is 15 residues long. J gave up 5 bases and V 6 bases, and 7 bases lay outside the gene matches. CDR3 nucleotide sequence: TGTGCCAGCAGACCTTCAGGGGGTAATAATTCACCCCTCCACTTT. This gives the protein CASRPSGGNNSPLHF.

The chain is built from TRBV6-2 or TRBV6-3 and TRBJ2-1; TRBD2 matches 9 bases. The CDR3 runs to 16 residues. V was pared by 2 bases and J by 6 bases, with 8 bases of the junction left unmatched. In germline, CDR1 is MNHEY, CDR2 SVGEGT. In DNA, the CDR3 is TGTGCCAGCAGTTACGGGGCGGGGGGGCCCCCCAATGAGCAGTTCTTC. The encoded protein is CASSYGAGGPPNEQFF.

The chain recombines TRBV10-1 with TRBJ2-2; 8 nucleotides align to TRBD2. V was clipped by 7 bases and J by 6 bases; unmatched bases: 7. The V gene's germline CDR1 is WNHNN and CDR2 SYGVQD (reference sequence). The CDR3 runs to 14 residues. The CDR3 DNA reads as TGCGCCAGCAAGAGCGGGAGTTCGGCCGGGGAGCTGTTTTTT. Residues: CASKSGSSAGELFF.

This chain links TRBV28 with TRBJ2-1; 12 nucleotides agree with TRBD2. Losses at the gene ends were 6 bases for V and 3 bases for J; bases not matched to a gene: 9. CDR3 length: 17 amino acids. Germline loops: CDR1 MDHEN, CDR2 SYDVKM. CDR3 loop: CASSPSRTSGIYNEQFF. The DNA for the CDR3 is TGTGCCAGCAGCCCCTCTAGGACTAGCGGGATCTACAATGAGCAGTTCTTC.

CDR3 nucleotides: TGCGCCAGCAGCCAAGACCCGGGACAGAGTTATAGCAATCAGCCCCAGCATTTT. This gives the protein CASSQDPGQSYSNQPQHF. V is TRBV4-1 and J is TRBJ1-5; the match to TRBD1 covers 7 bases. Trimming at V came to 0 bases and at J to 0 bases, leaving 8 bases not matched to a gene. The CDR3 contains 18 residues. CDR1 MGHRA and CDR2 YSYEKL come from the germline V gene.

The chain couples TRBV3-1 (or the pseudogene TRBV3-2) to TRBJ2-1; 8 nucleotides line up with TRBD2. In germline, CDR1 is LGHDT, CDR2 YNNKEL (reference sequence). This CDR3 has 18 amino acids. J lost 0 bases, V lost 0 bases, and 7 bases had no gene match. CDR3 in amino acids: CASSQDARAGGSYNEQFF. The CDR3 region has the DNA TGTGCCAGCAGCCAAGATGCCCGCGCGGGGGGCTCCTACAATGAGCAGTTCTTC.

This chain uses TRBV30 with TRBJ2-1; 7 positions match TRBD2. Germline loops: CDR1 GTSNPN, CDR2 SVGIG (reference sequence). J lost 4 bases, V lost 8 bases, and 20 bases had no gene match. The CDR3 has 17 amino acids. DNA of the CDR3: TGTGCCCCCCTCGGCCGGGCAAGCGGGATAAGGTACAATGAGCAGTTCTTC. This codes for CAPLGRASGIRYNEQFF. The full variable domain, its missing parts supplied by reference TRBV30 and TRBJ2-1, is SQTIHQWPATLVQPVGSPLSLECTVEGTSNPNLYWYRQAAGRGLQLLFYSVGIGQISSEVPQNLSASRPQDRQFILSSKKLLLSDSGFYLCAPLGRASGIRYNEQFFGPGTRLTVL.

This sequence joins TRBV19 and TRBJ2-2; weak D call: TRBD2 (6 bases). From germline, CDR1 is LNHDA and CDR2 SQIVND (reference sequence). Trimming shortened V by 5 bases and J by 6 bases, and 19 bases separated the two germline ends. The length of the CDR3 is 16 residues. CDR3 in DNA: TGTGCCAGTAGTCACCCTCGCGGGGCGGGGCCCGGGGAGCTGTTTTTT. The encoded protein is CASSHPRGAGPGELFF.

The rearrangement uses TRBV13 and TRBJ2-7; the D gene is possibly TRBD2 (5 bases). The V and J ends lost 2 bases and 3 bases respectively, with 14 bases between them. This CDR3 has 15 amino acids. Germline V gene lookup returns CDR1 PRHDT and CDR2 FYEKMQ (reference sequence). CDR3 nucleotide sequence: TGTGCCAGCAGCTTACGGGGTTCCCTGGTCTACGAGCAGTACTTC. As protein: CASSLRGSLVYEQYF. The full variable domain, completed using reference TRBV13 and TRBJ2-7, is AAGVIQSPRHLIKEKRETATLKCYPIPRHDTVYWYQQGPGQDPQFLISFYEKMQSDKGSIPDRFSAQQFSDYHSELNMSSLELGDSALYFCASSLRGSLVYEQYFGPGTRLTVT.

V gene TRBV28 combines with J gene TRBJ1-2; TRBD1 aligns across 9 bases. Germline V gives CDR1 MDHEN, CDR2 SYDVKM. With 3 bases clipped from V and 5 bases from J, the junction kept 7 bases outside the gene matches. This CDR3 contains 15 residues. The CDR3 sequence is CASSLSGTGRYGYTF. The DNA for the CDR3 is TGTGCCAGCAGTTTGTCCGGGACAGGGCGATATGGCTACACCTTC.

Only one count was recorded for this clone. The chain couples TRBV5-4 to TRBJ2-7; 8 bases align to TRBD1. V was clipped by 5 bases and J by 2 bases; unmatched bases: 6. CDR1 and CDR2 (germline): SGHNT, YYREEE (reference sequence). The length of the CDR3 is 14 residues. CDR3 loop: CASRPGQGPYEQYF. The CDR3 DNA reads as TGTGCCAGCAGACCCGGACAGGGACCCTACGAGCAGTACTTC.